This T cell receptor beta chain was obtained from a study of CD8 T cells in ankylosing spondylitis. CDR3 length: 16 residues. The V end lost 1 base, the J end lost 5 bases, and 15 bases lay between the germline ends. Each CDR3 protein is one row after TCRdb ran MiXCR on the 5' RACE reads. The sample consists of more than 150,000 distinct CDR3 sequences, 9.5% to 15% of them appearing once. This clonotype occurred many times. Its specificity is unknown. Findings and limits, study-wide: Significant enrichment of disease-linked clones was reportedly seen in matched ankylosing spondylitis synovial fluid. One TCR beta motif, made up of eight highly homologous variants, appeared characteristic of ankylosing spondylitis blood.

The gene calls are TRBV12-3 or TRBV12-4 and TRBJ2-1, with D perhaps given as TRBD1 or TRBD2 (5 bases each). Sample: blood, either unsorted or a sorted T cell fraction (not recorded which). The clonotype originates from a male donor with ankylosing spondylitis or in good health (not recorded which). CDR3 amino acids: CASSLGGITPHNEQFF. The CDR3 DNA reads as TGTGCCAGCAGTTTAGGGGGGATTACTCCCCACAATGAGCAGTTCTTC.